These 18 T cell receptor beta chains originate from one sample sequenced in a study of T-cell reconstitution after alpha-beta-depleted transplantation in children. TCRbeta library construction was performed incorporating unique molecular identifiers. TCRdb independently ran MiXCR on the PCR reads; one entry per CDR3 protein. Found here are some 450,000 distinct CDR3 sequences, 43% of them singletons; the top ten hold approximately 30%. The material was PBMCs, obtained before TCRalphabeta/CD19-depleted stem cell transplant. The receptor source for this set is a girl aged 2 to 9 with aplastic anemia, due to receive a stem cell transplant.

The genes are TRBV5-1 and TRBJ1-1, with D possibly TRBD1 on 5 matching bases. The CDR3 contains 14 residues. Germline V lookup: CDR1 SGHRS, CDR2 YFSETQ. V dropped 3 bases and J dropped 1 base, with 10 bases sitting between them. CDR3 sequence: CASSWGRGNTEAFF. CDR3 nucleotides: TGCGCCAGCAGCTGGGGACGGGGGAACACTGAAGCTTTCTTT. The variable domain in full, with the rest retrieved from reference TRBV5-1 and TRBJ1-1, is KAGVTQTPRYLIKTRGQQVTLSCSPISGHRSVSWYQQTPGQGLQFLFEYFSETQRNKGNFPGRFSGRQFSNSRSEMNVSTLELGDSALYLCASSWGRGNTEAFFGQGTRLTVV.

The chain recombines TRBV29-1 with TRBJ2-3; the match to TRBD2 covers 14 bases. With V trimmed by 6 bases and J by 5 bases, 4 bases remained unmatched. The length of the CDR3 is 14 residues. Germline loops: CDR1 SQVTM, CDR2 ANQGSEA. CDR3 nucleotide sequence: TGCAGCGTCGGGACTAGCGGGAGAGTAGATACGCAGTATTTT. This sequence encodes CSVGTSGRVDTQYF.

This clonotype has a count of ten or more. The chain combines TRBV7-2 with TRBJ2-5, with 7 nucleotides matching TRBD2. V was pared by 2 bases and J by 4 bases, with 1 base of the junction left unmatched. This CDR3 comprises 13 residues. CDR1 and CDR2 (germline): SGHTA, FQGNSA. CDR3 bases: TGTGCCAGCAGCTTACGCGGGGGAGAGACCCAGTACTTC. Its translation: CASSLRGGETQYF.

In this sample, this clonotype turned up a few times. The rearrangement joins TRBV5-1 to TRBJ2-5; possible D gene TRBD2, 6 bases. The ends were cut back, 0 bases at V and 1 base at J, with 19 bases in the middle. CDR1 and CDR2 from the germline V gene are SGHRS and YFSETQ. The CDR3 covers 18 residues. The CDR3 DNA reads TGCGCCAGCAGCTTGGTGTTATATACCGGGAGACGCCAAGAGACCCAGTACTTC. It encodes CASSLVLYTGRRQETQYF.

This clonotype was recorded a few times. The CDR3 sequence: CASSLESGIWTEAFF. Written as DNA, the CDR3 is TGCGCCAGCAGCTTGGAATCGGGGATATGGACTGAAGCTTTCTTT. The chain combines TRBV5-1 with TRBJ1-1; D is undetermined. Germline-derived CDR1 and CDR2 are SGHRS and YFSETQ. This CDR3 contains 15 residues. V was pared by 0 bases and J by 5 bases, with 14 bases between.

This clonotype was seen a handful of times. The chain is built from TRBV20-1 and TRBJ1-1; D perhaps matches TRBD1 (6 bases). The CDR3 spans 14 residues. Germline V gene lookup returns CDR1 DFQATT and CDR2 SNEGSKA (reference sequence). CDR3 sequence: CSPKFGGQNTEAFF. In DNA form, the CDR3 reads TGCAGCCCCAAATTCGGGGGGCAGAACACTGAAGCTTTCTTT.

V gene TRBV30 combines with J gene TRBJ2-5; 13 bases fit TRBD2. Unmatched junction bases numbered 4, after V lost 3 bases and J lost 3 bases. This CDR3 contains 15 residues. CDR1 and CDR2 (germline): GTSNPN, SVGIG (reference sequence). The CDR3 DNA follows: TGTGCCTGGAGGAGAGGGACTAGCGGGAAAGAGACCCAGTACTTC. The encoded protein is CAWRRGTSGKETQYF.

This clonotype was seen many times. This chain joins TRBV27 and TRBJ2-7; 12 nucleotides line up with TRBD2. V lost 5 bases to trimming and J lost 4 bases; unmatched junction nucleotides: 6. The CDR3 extends over 15 amino acids. CDR1 MNHEY and CDR2 SMNVEV come from the germline V gene (reference sequence). CDR3 loop: CASSASGLAGYEQYF. The CDR3 DNA follows: TGTGCCAGCAGTGCGTCGGGACTAGCGGGTTACGAGCAGTACTTC.

The sample holds a few counts of this clonotype. This chain uses TRBV6-5 with TRBJ1-5, with D possibly being TRBD1 (5 bases). The germline V and J ends were trimmed by 2 bases and 6 bases, with 14 bases remaining between them. The CDR3 extends over 15 amino acids. Germline lookup yields CDR1 MNHEY and CDR2 SVGAGI. The chain's CDR3 is CASSYRLGGSQPQHF. CDR3 in DNA: TGTGCCAGCAGTTACAGACTTGGGGGGAGTCAGCCCCAGCATTTT.

The J gene is TRBJ2-7, the V gene TRBV6-1; no reliable D call. V was cut by 5 bases and J by 4 bases, with 15 bases left in between. CDR1 MNHNS and CDR2 SASEGT come from the germline V gene. The CDR3 is 14 amino acids. This CDR3 is CASSTGPFLYEQYF. The CDR3 region has the DNA TGTGCCAGCAGTACCGGCCCTTTTTTGTACGAGCAGTACTTC.

The CDR3 nucleotides are TGCAGTGCTATAGTGGTAGCGGGAGTTTACTACAATGAGCAGTTCTTC. It codes for CSAIVVAGVYYNEQFF. The genes are TRBV20-1 and TRBJ2-1; 9 nucleotides align to TRBD2. CDR3 size: 16 residues. V lost 4 bases and J lost 3; bases outside the gene matches: 10. In germline, CDR1 is DFQATT, CDR2 SNEGSKA (reference sequence).

This chain connects TRBV28 to TRBJ2-5, with D maybe TRBD1 (6 bases). Germline V gives CDR1 MDHEN, CDR2 SYDVKM. The V end lost 8 bases, the J end lost 1 base, and 11 bases lay between the germline ends. The CDR3 is 13 amino acids. CDR3 sequence reads: CASRWGPQETQYF. The CDR3 bases are TGTGCCAGCCGCTGGGGGCCCCAAGAGACCCAGTACTTC.

CDR3 residues: CATSARTGEHEQYF. The CDR3 DNA sequence: TGTGCCACCAGCGCCCGGACAGGGGAGCACGAGCAGTACTTC. The chain links TRBV15 to TRBJ2-7, with 9 bases aligning to TRBD1. The CDR3 is made up of 14 amino acids. Trimming removed 5 bases from V and 5 bases from J; junction bases left unmatched: 7. Germline V gene sequence: CDR1 LNHNV, CDR2 YYDKDF (reference sequence). Variable domain in full (rest from reference TRBV15 and TRBJ2-7): DAMVIQNPRYQVTQFGKPVTLSCSQTLNHNVMYWYQQKSSQAPKLLFHYYDKDFNNEADTPDNFQSRRPNTSFCFLDIRSPGLGDTAMYLCATSARTGEHEQYFGPGTRLTVT.

This chain links TRBV28 with TRBJ2-7, with no clear D. Trimming pared 4 bases from V and 9 bases from J, leaving 16 bases between. The CDR3 length is 13 residues. Germline V gives CDR1 MDHEN, CDR2 SYDVKM. The CDR3 is CASSSRTPLLQYF. In DNA, the CDR3 is TGTGCCAGCAGTTCCCGGACCCCGTTGCTGCAGTACTTC.

This clonotype was seen a few times. This chain links TRBV5-1 with TRBJ2-2; D perhaps matches TRBD2 (5 bases). V lost 4 bases and J 4 bases, leaving 8 bases between the germline ends. The CDR3 is 13 amino acids. Germline V CDR1 and CDR2: SGHRS, YFSETQ. The CDR3 loop is CASSRAGTGELFF. The CDR3 DNA reads TGCGCCAGCAGCCGCGCGGGCACCGGGGAGCTGTTTTTT.

This CDR3 is CASSFPRQGGGYTF. CDR3 sequence (DNA): TGCGCCAGCAGCTTTCCCAGACAGGGCGGGGGCTACACCTTC. The genes are TRBV5-1 and TRBJ1-2, with 7 bases fitting TRBD1. From germline, CDR1 is SGHRS and CDR2 YFSETQ. The CDR3 has 14 residues. V gave up 2 bases and J gave up 8 bases; unmatched junction bases: 9.

The chain links TRBV14 to TRBJ2-5; 7 nucleotides agree with TRBD1. This CDR3 spans 16 amino acids. Germline CDR1 SGHDN, CDR2 FVKESK. The V gene end was trimmed by 0 bases and the J gene end by 6 bases; junction bases not matched to a gene: 10. The CDR3 coding sequence is TGTGCCAGCAGCCAAGATCGAGGACAGGCCGTTAAGACCCAGTACTTC. Its translation: CASSQDRGQAVKTQYF.

This chain joins TRBV28 and TRBJ2-3; 10 bases fit TRBD2. The J segment lost 4 bases and the V segment lost 8 bases, leaving 3 bases of the junction unmatched. Looked up from germline, CDR1 is MDHEN and CDR2 is SYDVKM. The CDR3 spans 13 residues. The CDR3 reads CASLAGVADTQYF. Here the CDR3 DNA reads TGTGCCAGCCTAGCGGGAGTGGCAGATACGCAGTATTTT.